This TCR beta chain was found in a study of identical twins. The CDR3 spans 16 residues. Germline values: CDR1 SGDLS, CDR2 YYNGEE. V lost 4 bases to trimming and J lost 5 bases; unmatched junction nucleotides: 8. Carrying unique molecular identifiers, the cDNA also gained a universal primer site through template switching. MiXCR was run by TCRdb on the 5' RACE reads, yielding one entry per CDR3 protein. The sample lists under 250,000 distinct CDR3 sequences, 12% occurring once. General study findings and limits: Twins' excess sharing was less marked for out-of-frame beta sequences. A lower insertion count was a feature of abundant cord blood beta clonotypes, with no such feature in memory repertoires.

This clonotype turned up a few times. Its antigen is not identified. These data also formed part of another study, on yellow fever vaccine responses in identical twins.

The source is a woman in her late teens or twenties in good health. The sample taken for sequencing was memory (CD45RO+) T cells sorted from blood. The genes are TRBV9 and TRBJ2-3; 12 bases are a match to TRBD2. CDR3 nucleotides: TGTGCCAGCAGCAGACTAGCGGGAGCCATTGAAGATACGCAGTATTTT. Protein sequence: CASSRLAGAIEDTQYF.